This T cell receptor beta chain derives from a study of cytomegalovirus exposure and HLA in healthy donors (dated by TCRdb to 2017 to 2019). As for the study more broadly: An earlier analysis of 550 to 700 of the donors reported 250 to 300 Gb of sequence data and around 110 million unique TCR beta sequences from roughly 200 million T cells. The number of donors typed differed by locus, with 629-630 for A, B, C, DRB1 and DQB1, 522 for DQA1, under 610 for DPA1, and around 450 for DPB1. Four or five DR-DQ haplotypes were handled as single units for association and clustering, since linkage in the cohort was strong. The study aimed to test whether signatures of past pathogen exposure could be identified by cataloging public T cell receptors. HLA typing included class I and class II loci at four-digit resolution. About 300 gigabases of sequencing data and approximately 93 million unique TCR sequences were included in an early release covering around 650 HLA-typed donors. A later genetic analysis used genome-wide SNP genotypes for 398 of the 666 donors, treating that subset as a discovery cohort. To study patterns of TCR occurrence, a later analysis re-analyzed previously published TCR beta repertoires from 550 to 800 donors and added high-resolution HLA genotyping. Donor age, sex, ethnicity and CMV serostatus were collected together with the repertoire data. A separate validation cohort of over a hundred different subjects was used in addition to the approximately 610-subject first cohort. To decide whether each TCR beta V gene segment behaved as functional or pseudogenic, an earlier analysis of 587 of the donors relied on high-throughput TCR beta sequencing. Among roughly 400 genotyped donors of the cohort, an average of approximately 240,000 unique TCR beta nucleotide sequences were sequenced per donor, roughly 18% of them non-productive. All discovery cohort repertoires had been generated using a single sequencing platform. The genetic ancestry cluster associated with self-reported Caucasian donors included over 65% of the roughly 400 genotyped donors. High-throughput TCR immunosequencing, statistical association of individual TCRs with disease status, and machine learning were combined to predict cytomegalovirus infection status. Using immunosequencing, the study profiled T cell repertoires from about 610 subjects and related those repertoires to cytomegalovirus serostatus. Rather than using new phenotypic data, the later analysis identified candidate immune exposures from TCR beta sequences and from how often those sequences occurred across donors. What the authors observed across the whole study: Some IMGT-functional V segments, including TRBV6-2 and TRBV6-3, could not be told apart with the 87-base-pair reads, so those segments were excluded. The sequencing pipeline was judged likely to have produced a cluster of highly shared sequence variants as a technical artifact. When HLA alleles, especially DR and DQ, strongly co-occurred, TCR associations were difficult to assign to individual alleles. Because HLA typing was unavailable for some donors at each locus, only the typed subset was used in association tests. Sequencing depth was assumed to be roughly uniform across donors in the presence/absence analyses, though that assumption may not hold. Three of the identified cytomegalovirus-associated TCR beta chains were confirmed in vitro to be specific for cytomegalovirus antigens. In a later analysis, around 17,000 TCR beta sequences were associated with specific HLA alleles at a false discovery rate of 0.05. According to a later analysis, most CMV-associated TCR beta chains appeared to be HLA-restricted, and the HLA associations seemed to be driven largely by CMV exposure. Most TCR sequences were seen in very few donors, while some public TCRs were found in many individuals. In a later analysis, several top co-occurrence clusters were reported to appear linked to parvovirus B19, influenza, CMV and Epstein-Barr virus. This cohort had only TCR beta chains sequenced, and the lack of alpha or paired-chain data limited which features could be detected. In a later analysis, HLA-associated TCR beta chains were found to be more clonally expanded and to have lower generation probabilities than equally common non-associated chains. According to a later analysis, TCR association rates differed among HLA loci, with DRB1 alleles showing the most associated TCRs and HLA-C alleles showing the fewest. It was suggested by the authors that the approach could potentially be generalized to other disease states and immunological phenotypes. A further reported finding was that TCR beta sequences accurately predicted the HLA-A and HLA-B alleles for most subjects in the first cohort. Broadly in line with IMGT annotations, most TCR beta V segments showed up in productive rearrangements about 87% or about 30% of the time in an earlier analysis of under 700 of the donors. A total of 150 or so TCR beta chains were listed by the study as associated with cytomegalovirus. A later genetic analysis associated a missense DCLRE1C variant with V-gene and J-gene trimming of TCR beta chains, and an independent cohort replicated the association. Because counts were too low, roughly 16 rarely observed V segments, including chromosome 9 orphons, were left out of the earlier analysis of approximately 500 of the donors. According to a later genetic analysis, donors in an Asian-associated ancestry cluster had fewer N-insertions in productive TCRs than the roughly 700-donor mean. Immune exposure information for the cohort was limited to CMV serostatus. Linkage disequilibrium might explain the correlated functional status among segregating V segments, but an unknown experimental factor could not be excluded. The classifier was reported to diagnose cytomegalovirus status with high specificity and sensitivity in both the original and validation cohorts.

The germline V gene supplies CDR1 SGHDT and CDR2 YYEEEE. Between the V and J ends, shortened by 3 bases and 5 bases respectively, the junction contains 12 bases. From the cysteine up to the phenylalanine, the CDR3 has a length of 13 residues. Just CDR3 DNA is preserved here, 39 bases in frame from base 1. The library was obtained by the immunoSEQ multiplex PCR assay. For the multiplex PCR, a mixture combining 60 forward primers for TCR Vbeta segments and 13 reverse primers for TCR Jbeta segments was used. The CDR3 region of rearranged TCR beta genes was amplified from genomic DNA with a multiplex PCR assay. On the Illumina HiSeq System, the amplified TCR beta libraries were sequenced as 87-base-pair reads. The paper's data handling went like this. A later analysis tallied roughly 76 million unique TCR beta chains across the approximately 670 repertoires, and some 12 million of those chains were shared by two or more donors. Raw reads were error-corrected and collapsed into unique sequences with a nearest-neighbor algorithm that merged closely related sequences to remove PCR and sequencing errors. To assign V, D and J gene segments, CDR3 sequences were aligned to IMGT reference sequences. For a sequence to be retained, a match of at least six nucleotides to both a V gene segment and a J gene segment was required. Rearrangements were called productive when the CDR3 lacked stop codons and stayed in frame with V and J; all others were non-productive. CDR3 was defined according to IMGT convention as the region running from the second conserved V-encoded cysteine to the conserved J-encoded phenylalanine. The earlier analysis of 450 to 750 of the donors excluded any sequence lacking an unambiguous match to a single V gene segment. In an earlier analysis of a few hundred of the donors, V segments were called functional above 56.7% productive rearrangements and were called segregating when the between-donor standard deviation exceeded 5%. A statistical classification framework was built for diagnosing cytomegalovirus status from the catalog of TCR beta chain sequences. In a later analysis, TCR nucleotide sequences were compared against IMGT/GENE-DB human TR gene sequences so that V and J genes could be assigned. A later analysis assigned CDR3 sequences and most-parsimonious VDJ recombination scenarios with the TCRdist pipeline. A later analysis defined each TCR beta chain by its CDR3 amino acid sequence plus V-gene family, and excluded reads lacking a unique V-gene family. In a later analysis, around 650 highly shared, low-generation-probability nucleotide sequences were removed to address suspected cross-contamination and a sequencing artifact. In a later analysis, a clonal expansion index for each public chain was calculated from normalized within-repertoire ranks of inferred template counts. Generation probabilities in a later analysis came from a VDJ recombination model fitted to out-of-frame rearrangements, and those results were checked against IGoR. A later analysis scored TCR-TCR, TCR-HLA and TCR-CMV co-occurrence with hypergeometric tests, applying a repertoire-size bias correction to TCR pairs. A later analysis estimated false discovery rates by permuting HLA or CMV assignments 20 times. A later analysis grouped co-occurring TCRs with DBSCAN, adding TCRdist sequence similarity when clustering within HLA-allele-positive subsets. Repertoires with fewer than 30,000 or more than 120,000 public chains were left out of co-occurrence clustering, as were about 5 repertoires with anomalous nucleotide sharing. TCRdb mirrors the immuneACCESS table, restricted to in-frame sequences. Some clones are absent from its copies; in checked studies, under half trace to an unresolved V gene, and the reason for the others is unknown. V, J and clone size reflect that table, while D and trimming were determined from the DNA. The sample yields around 170,000 clones; around four fifths were counted once. The ten top clones hold around 0.75% of the sample.

This clone was detected once. This clone's antigen is unknown. The sample holds no much larger clone one base away, and base qualities are not on file. The cohort comprised some 680 healthy bone marrow donors. Cohort members were all nominally healthy when sampled, although unrecorded immune exposures were likely present. The donor was CMV seronegative and belonged to the group of 352 seronegative cohort members. A peripheral blood sample was collected from each donor, and TCR beta sequencing was performed on peripheral blood mononuclear cells. Genomic DNA extraction from the blood cell samples was performed with the Qiagen DNeasy Blood Extraction Kit.

Sequenced sample: PBMCs. This receptor was taken from a woman aged 18-30 years in good health and CMV-seronegative. The sequence joins TRBV5-6 to TRBJ2-7; TRBD1 could be the D gene, as 6 bases match. The CDR3 sequence is CASSYWGRDEQYF. The sequenced DNA is TGTGCCAGCAGCTATTGGGGGCGAGACGAGCAGTACTTC. Beyond the CDR3, the reference TRBV5-6 and TRBJ2-7 genes provide the residues; the full variable domain reads: DAGVTQSPTHLIKTRGQQVTLRCSPKSGHDTVSWYQQALGQGPQFIFQYYEEEERQRGNFPDRFSGHQFPNYSSELNVNALLLGDSALYLCASSYWGRDEQYFGPGTRLTVT.